This TCR beta chain is drawn from a study of T cells after yellow fever vaccination. Study as a whole: Each low-cell-number fraction was prepared by means of SMART-Seq v4 Ultra Low Input.

Trimming cost V 2 bases and J 1 base, with 11 bases left between them. This CDR3 has 15 residues. Study-level findings and limits: Once the booster was given, most primary-vaccination clones reappeared, at approximately 97% for CD4 and roughly 85% for CD8. Repertoires sorted by FACS could include abundant clonotypes that are contaminants from the bulk population.

As regards this clonotype: Antigen: not known.

By 5'RACE template switching, TCR cDNA was produced, with a universal primer site and UMIs added in the process. TCRdb reprocessed the 5' RACE reads via MiXCR and lists one record per CDR3 protein. Seen here are about 340,000 distinct CDR3 sequences, approximately 9% observed once, and the top ten hold around 17%. V and J are TRBV12-3 or TRBV12-4 and TRBJ1-2; D not certain. The sequencing used PBMCs, collected on the day of the first yellow fever vaccination. The sequence was obtained from a man aged 18 to 29 who received the YFV17D yellow fever vaccine. The CDR3 DNA reads as TGTGCCAGCAGTTTAAGGGTTTACCTTAACTATGGCTACACCTTC. It encodes CASSLRVYLNYGYTF.